Below, 32 T cell receptor beta chains from the same sample are listed, as sequenced in a study of shared clonotypes between healthy human individuals. Only CD45RO-negative cells positively selected for CCR7 counted as naive CD8 cells, so terminally differentiated effector memory CD45RA+ cells were excluded. Method: immunoSEQ multiplex PCR; TCRdb's copy keeps in-frame clones and lacks some. The sample yields around 1.9 million clones, just under 95% seen once. Sequencing was performed on naive CD8+ T cells from PBMCs. These receptor sequences come from a man aged 18-30 years in good health. Some clones in this sample may be carry-over from other donors' samples.

The V and J genes are TRBV6-5 and TRBJ1-3; D is uncertain. The CDR3 spans 15 residues. The V end was cut by 0 bases, the J end by 2 bases, with 8 bases between. From germline, CDR1 is MNHEY and CDR2 SVGAGI. The CDR3 reads CASSYSTETGNTIYF. The DNA for the CDR3 is TGTGCCAGCAGTTACTCGACGGAAACTGGAAACACCATATATTTT.

The chain joins TRBV19 to TRBJ2-7; D is unclear. Germline CDR1 is LNHDA and CDR2 is SQIVND (reference sequence). V shed 3 bases and J shed 5 bases, with 14 bases lying between them. CDR3 length: 14 residues. The chain's CDR3 is CASSIAPTQHEQYF. The CDR3 bases are TGTGCCAGTAGTATTGCGCCGACACAACACGAGCAGTACTTC.

The chain couples TRBV4-1 to TRBJ2-1; 8 positions agree with TRBD2. With 7 bases clipped from V and 3 bases from J, the junction kept 5 bases outside the gene matches. CDR1 is MGHRA, CDR2 YSYEKL, per germline. The CDR3 covers 14 residues. CDR3 sequence (DNA): TGCGCCAGCAAGTCAGCGGGGGTCTACAATGAGCAGTTCTTC. Its translation: CASKSAGVYNEQFF.

The J gene is TRBJ2-1, the V gene TRBV6-6, with no clear D. With 6 bases removed from V and 6 bases from J, the gap between germline ends came to 15 bases. Looked up from germline, CDR1 is MNHNY and CDR2 is SVGAGI (reference sequence). CDR3 length equals 14 residues. In DNA form, the CDR3 reads TGTGCCAGCAGCCCAAGTGGGCCTCCCAATGAGCAGTTCTTC. Translation: CASSPSGPPNEQFF.

CDR3: CASSIDRDRGLGNQPQHF. CDR3 DNA sequence: TGTGCCAGTAGTATAGACCGGGACAGGGGGTTGGGCAATCAGCCCCAGCATTTT. V usage is TRBV19 and J usage is TRBJ1-5, with 11 bases identical to TRBD1. The trim removed 0 bases at V and 2 bases at J, leaving 6 bases unmatched. Germline V gene sequence: CDR1 LNHDA, CDR2 SQIVND (reference sequence). This CDR3 contains 18 residues.

The chain carries TRBV5-4 and TRBJ2-7; D possibly uses TRBD1 or TRBD2 (6 bases each). Trimming left V 2 bases short and J 5 bases short, with 14 bases between. The CDR3 loop spans 14 amino acids. Germline CDR1 is SGHNT and CDR2 is YYREEE (reference sequence). CDR3: CASSFAGGPDEQYF. As DNA, the CDR3 is TGTGCCAGCAGCTTCGCCGGGGGCCCAGACGAGCAGTACTTC.

This clone appeared once. The rearrangement links TRBV28 to TRBJ2-3; D is ambiguous. The CDR3 has 16 residues. Trimming removed 3 bases at V and 4 bases at J, with 17 bases between. CDR1 and CDR2 (germline): MDHEN, SYDVKM. CDR3 nucleotide sequence: TGTGCCAGCAGTTTTGTAAGCACCCGAGCCGCAGATACGCAGTATTTT. It codes for CASSFVSTRAADTQYF.

The rearrangement joins TRBV7-9 to TRBJ2-5; D is uncertain. V was trimmed by 4 bases and J by 4 bases, leaving 13 bases between them. Looked up from germline, CDR1 is SEHNR and CDR2 is FQNEAQ (reference sequence). The CDR3 is 14 residues long. The CDR3 bases are TGTGCCAGCAGCTCCCCGGGTCTGGGAGAGACCCAGTACTTC. Amino acids: CASSSPGLGETQYF.

The gene calls are TRBV15 and TRBJ2-1; a weak D match, TRBD1 (6 bases). V lost 0 bases, J lost 9 bases, and 15 bases lay in between. The CDR3 has 15 residues. The germline V gene has CDR1 LNHNV and CDR2 YYDKDF (reference sequence). The CDR3 sequence: CATSRDSRGSIEQFF. In DNA form, the CDR3 reads TGTGCCACCAGCAGAGATAGCAGGGGTAGCATTGAGCAGTTCTTC. Looking up the rest from reference TRBV15 and TRBJ2-1 gives the full variable domain: DAMVIQNPRYQVTQFGKPVTLSCSQTLNHNVMYWYQQKSSQAPKLLFHYYDKDFNNEADTPDNFQSRRPNTSFCFLDIRSPGLGDTAMYLCATSRDSRGSIEQFFGPGTRLTVL.

V is TRBV28 and J is TRBJ1-2; no definite D call. Germline values: CDR1 MDHEN, CDR2 SYDVKM. There are 16 residues in the CDR3. V dropped 6 bases and J dropped 7 bases, with 24 bases sitting between them. The CDR3 coding sequence is TGTGCCAGCAGAGTTTCCAAGCAGGCAGCCCGGGGTGGCTACACCTTC. This encodes CASRVSKQAARGGYTF.

This sequence joins TRBV6-1 and TRBJ2-7, with D maybe TRBD1 (5 bases). The ends were cut back, 9 bases at V and 2 bases at J, with 17 bases in the middle. CDR1 is MNHNS and CDR2 is SASEGT in the germline V gene. This CDR3 is built from 14 residues. The CDR3 sequence: CASSTLDSAYEQYF. The CDR3 coding sequence is TGTGCCAGTTCGACCCTTGACAGTGCCTACGAGCAGTACTTC.

This chain connects TRBV13 to TRBJ2-2, with 9 bases matching TRBD2. J gave up 5 bases and V 1 base, and 2 bases lay outside the gene matches. The CDR3 consists of 15 residues. CDR1 and CDR2 from the germline V gene are PRHDT and FYEKMQ (reference sequence). Here the CDR3 reads CASSLVREGTGELFF. As DNA, the CDR3 is TGTGCCAGCAGCTTAGTGCGGGAGGGGACCGGGGAGCTGTTTTTT.

Here the CDR3 DNA reads TGTGCCAGCAGTTGGGATACGCAGTATTTT. Amino acids: CASSWDTQYF. The rearrangement joins TRBV25-1 to TRBJ2-3; no clear D gene. V was trimmed by 5 bases and J by 6 bases, leaving 3 bases between them. The CDR3 is made up of 10 amino acids. Looked up from germline, CDR1 is MGHDK and CDR2 is SYGVNS. Supplemented by reference TRBV25-1 and TRBJ2-3, the full variable domain reads EADIYQTPRYLVIGTGKKITLECSQTMGHDKMYWYQQDPGMELHLIHYSYGVNSTEKGDLSSESTVSRIRTEHFPLTLESARPSHTSQYLCASSWDTQYFGPGTRLTVL.

V and J are TRBV4-1 and TRBJ2-1; 13 bases map to TRBD2. The CDR3 totals 21 residues. J lost 1 base, V lost 4 bases, and 16 bases had no gene match. Germline-derived CDR1 and CDR2 are MGHRA and YSYEKL. For the CDR3, the DNA is TGCGCCAGCAGCCCTCTCCCCCCTGGACTAGCGGGAGATAGTTCCTACAATGAGCAGTTCTTC. Protein sequence: CASSPLPPGLAGDSSYNEQFF.

With regard to this clone: Other DNA sequences from this sample encode an identical CDR3 as well. The CDR3 loop is CASSPDRNQPQHF. The CDR3 DNA follows: TGCGCCAGCAGCCCGGACAGAAATCAGCCCCAGCATTTT. This chain joins TRBV4-1 and TRBJ1-5; perhaps TRBD1 as D (6 bases). Germline V gene lookup returns CDR1 MGHRA and CDR2 YSYEKL. This CDR3 region has 13 residues. The V and J ends lost 4 bases and 4 bases respectively, with 8 bases between them.

The rearrangement links TRBV29-1 to TRBJ1-1; possibly TRBD1 for D (6 bases). This CDR3 spans 13 amino acids. V was cut by 1 base and J by 5 bases, with 11 bases left in between. Germline-derived CDR1 and CDR2 are SQVTM and ANQGSEA. CDR3 sequence reads: CSVEGGASTEAFF. The DNA of the CDR3 is TGCAGCGTTGAAGGGGGGGCTAGTACTGAAGCTTTCTTT.

This sequence joins TRBV19 and TRBJ1-1, with TRBD1 matching over 11 bases. In germline, CDR1 is LNHDA, CDR2 SQIVND (reference sequence). The length of the CDR3 is 16 residues. J gave up 1 base and V 4 bases, and 5 bases lay outside the gene matches. For the CDR3, the DNA is TGTGCCAGTAGTAACTGGGACAGGGGGACGAACACTGAAGCTTTCTTT. Its protein is CASSNWDRGTNTEAFF. Full variable domain (outside the CDR3, taken from reference TRBV19 and TRBJ1-1): DGGITQSPKYLFRKEGQNVTLSCEQNLNHDAMYWYRQDPGQGLRLIYYSQIVNDFQKGDIAEGYSVSREKKESFPLTVTSAQKNPTAFYLCASSNWDRGTNTEAFFGQGTRLTVV.

This chain joins TRBV4-1 and TRBJ2-3, with a tentative D call TRBD2 (6 bases). Germline V gene data show CDR1 as MGHRA and CDR2 as YSYEKL. Trimming shortened V by 8 bases and J by 0 bases, and 12 bases separated the two germline ends. The CDR3 runs 14 residues. The CDR3 nucleotides read TGCGCCAGCCAGGCGGGGCCCAGCACAGATACGCAGTATTTT. It encodes CASQAGPSTDTQYF.

The chain couples TRBV7-9 to TRBJ2-1, with D maybe TRBD2 (6 bases). Germline CDR1 and CDR2: SEHNR and FQNEAQ (reference sequence). This CDR3 is built from 13 residues. V was pared by 7 bases and J by 5 bases, with 12 bases between. CDR3 region: CASKGGDHNEQFF. DNA for the CDR3: TGTGCCAGCAAAGGCGGGGACCACAATGAGCAGTTCTTC.

Comments on this clone: Other nucleotide sequences in the sample specify the same CDR3. The chain couples TRBV7-9 to TRBJ2-7, with D unresolved. The CDR3 has 14 amino acids. Trimming took off 5 bases at V and 0 bases at J, with 11 bases between the two ends. The germline V gene encodes CDR1 SEHNR and CDR2 FQNEAQ (reference sequence). CDR3 residues: CASSLGRSSYEQYF. CDR3 coding DNA: TGTGCCAGCAGCCTCGGACGGAGCTCCTACGAGCAGTACTTC.

This clone was counted a few times. This chain connects TRBV19 to TRBJ1-5; TRBD1 is a possible D gene (5 bases). The CDR3 spans 14 residues. The germline gives CDR1 LNHDA, CDR2 SQIVND (reference sequence). V lost 5 bases and J 4 bases, leaving 12 bases between the germline ends. CDR3 in amino acids: CASSSRGGNQPQHF. CDR3 in DNA: TGTGCCAGTAGTTCCCGTGGGGGAAATCAGCCCCAGCATTTT.

J is TRBJ1-1 and V is TRBV27; 10 bases are a match to TRBD1. The J segment lost 3 bases and the V segment lost 5 bases, leaving 6 bases of the junction unmatched. Germline V CDR1 and CDR2: MNHEY, SMNVEV (reference sequence). The CDR3 loop spans 15 amino acids. The DNA for the CDR3 is TGTGCCAGCAGTGGCGTTGGGACAGGGGACACTGAAGCTTTCTTT. Amino acids: CASSGVGTGDTEAFF.

This clone was found once. This chain uses TRBV11-2 with TRBJ2-7, with D maybe TRBD2 (6 bases). V gave up 5 bases and J gave up 7 bases, with 12 bases separating them. This CDR3 is built from 12 residues. Looked up from germline, CDR1 is SGHAT and CDR2 is FQNNGV. CDR3 protein: CASSPGEAEQYF. The CDR3 DNA follows: TGTGCCAGCAGCCCCGGGGAGGCAGAGCAGTACTTC. Full variable domain (outside the CDR3, taken from reference TRBV11-2 and TRBJ2-7): EAGVAQSPRYKIIEKRQSVAFWCNPISGHATLYWYQQILGQGPKLLIQFQNNGVVDDSQLPKDRFSAERLKGVDSTLKIQPAKLEDSAVYLCASSPGEAEQYFGPGTRLTVT.

The rearrangement uses TRBV27 and TRBJ1-2, with TRBD1 matching over 10 bases. The CDR3 contains 16 residues. Germline assignment: CDR1 MNHEY and CDR2 SMNVEV (reference sequence). Unmatched junction bases numbered 7, after V lost 4 bases and J lost 2 bases. The CDR3 region is CASSSHGTGVNYGYTF. The CDR3 bases are TGTGCCAGCAGTTCGCACGGGACAGGGGTGAACTATGGCTACACCTTC.

The chain uses TRBV11-2 and TRBJ1-1; D is ambiguous. The CDR3 extends over 15 amino acids. CDR1 SGHAT and CDR2 FQNNGV come from the germline V gene. Trimming pared 2 bases from V and 2 bases from J, leaving 12 bases between. In DNA form, the CDR3 reads TGTGCCAGCAGCTTAAGTAGGAGGCTTAACACTGAAGCTTTCTTT. Protein sequence: CASSLSRRLNTEAFF.

A single count supports this clone. V and J are TRBV4-3 and TRBJ2-7, with 8 bases that match TRBD1. CDR3 length: 15 residues. CDR1 and CDR2 from the germline V gene are LGHNA and YSLEER. J lost 4 bases, V lost 1 base, and 6 bases had no gene match. For the CDR3, the DNA is TGCGCCAGCAGCCAAGTCTGGCAGGGGGCGTACGAGCAGTACTTC. Its protein is CASSQVWQGAYEQYF.

J is TRBJ2-7 and V is TRBV11-1; maybe TRBD2 (5 bases). Germline CDR1 reads SGHAT; CDR2 reads FQDESV (reference sequence). This CDR3 is built from 14 residues. The germline V and J ends were trimmed by 3 bases and 1 base, with 10 bases remaining between them. In DNA form, the CDR3 reads TGTGCCAGCAGCTTTCTGACTAAATCCTACGAGCAGTACTTC. This translates into CASSFLTKSYEQYF.

V usage is TRBV6-4 and J usage is TRBJ2-3, with TRBD1 as a possible D gene (6 bases). The germline V gene has CDR1 MRHNA and CDR2 SNTAGT. The V end lost 4 bases, the J end lost 2 bases, and 16 bases lay between the germline ends. The CDR3 is 16 residues long. CDR3: CASSGSGTQNTDTQYF. CDR3 bases: TGTGCCAGCAGTGGCTCGGGGACACAGAACACAGATACGCAGTATTTT.

The chain carries TRBV9 and TRBJ1-2; D is perhaps TRBD1 (5 bases). There are 17 residues in the CDR3. The V end lost 0 bases, the J end lost 0 bases, and 15 bases lay between the germline ends. Germline CDR1 and CDR2: SGDLS and YYNGEE. The CDR3 DNA is TGTGCCAGCAGCGTAGGGCAGGGAAACAAAGCTAACTATGGCTACACCTTC. It encodes CASSVGQGNKANYGYTF.

This clone was observed a handful of times. The rearrangement joins TRBV19 to TRBJ1-1; 7 positions agree with TRBD1. J was trimmed by 0 bases and V by 2 bases; bases with no gene match: 3. Germline lookup yields CDR1 LNHDA and CDR2 SQIVND (reference sequence). The CDR3 covers 15 residues. The CDR3 here is CASSIPGTVNTEAFF. The CDR3 coding sequence is TGTGCCAGTAGTATACCCGGGACAGTGAACACTGAAGCTTTCTTT.

Concerning this clone: Other DNA sequences in the sample encode the same CDR3. The V and J genes are TRBV28 and TRBJ1-2; D gene unclear. Trimming removed 2 bases at V and 6 bases at J, with 1 base between. CDR1 is MDHEN and CDR2 is SYDVKM in the germline V gene. The CDR3 runs 10 residues. CDR3 region: CASSLNGYTF. The CDR3 DNA reads as TGTGCCAGCAGTTTAAATGGCTACACCTTC.

The rearrangement joins TRBV7-9 to TRBJ1-4, with D possibly TRBD1 on 5 matching bases. Germline CDR1 is SEHNR and CDR2 is FQNEAQ (reference sequence). This CDR3 is built from 16 residues. Trimming left V 4 bases short and J 3 bases short, with 15 bases between. The CDR3 is CASSYIQGGPNEKLFF. CDR3 nucleotide sequence: TGTGCCAGCAGCTATATTCAGGGAGGACCTAATGAAAAACTGTTTTTT.